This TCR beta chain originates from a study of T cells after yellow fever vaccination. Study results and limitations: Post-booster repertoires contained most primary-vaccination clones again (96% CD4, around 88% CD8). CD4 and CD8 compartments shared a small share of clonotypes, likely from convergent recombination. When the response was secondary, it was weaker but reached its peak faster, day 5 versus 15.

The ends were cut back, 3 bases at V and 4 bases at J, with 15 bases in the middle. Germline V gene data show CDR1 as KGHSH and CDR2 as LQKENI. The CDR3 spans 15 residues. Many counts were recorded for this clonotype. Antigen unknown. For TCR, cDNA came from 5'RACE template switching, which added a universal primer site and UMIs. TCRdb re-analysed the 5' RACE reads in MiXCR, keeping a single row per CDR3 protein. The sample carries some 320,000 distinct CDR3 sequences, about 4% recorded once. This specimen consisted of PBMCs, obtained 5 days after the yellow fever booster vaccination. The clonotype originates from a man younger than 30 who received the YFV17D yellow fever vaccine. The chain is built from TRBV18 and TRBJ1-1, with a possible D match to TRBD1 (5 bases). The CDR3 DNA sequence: TGTGCCAGCTCACCTAGTCCGGGGGTAGGCACTGAAGCTTTCTTT. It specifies CASSPSPGVGTEAFF. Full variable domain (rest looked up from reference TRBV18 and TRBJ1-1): NAGVMQNPRHLVRRRGQEARLRCSPMKGHSHVYWYRQLPEEGLKFMVYLQKENIIDESGMPKERFSAEFPKEGPSILRIQQVVRGDSAAYFCASSPSPGVGTEAFFGQGTRLTVV.